One sample yielded the 9 T cell receptor beta chains listed below, sequenced in a study of shared clonotypes between healthy human individuals. Sequenced by immunoSEQ multiplex PCR; TCRdb stores in-frame clones only, minus some. The sample has hundreds of thousands of clones; about 95% are singletons. It was CD45RO-negative cells, positively selected for CCR7, that made up naive CD8 cells, with terminally differentiated effector memory CD45RA+ cells excluded. Sequenced: naive CD8+ T cells sorted from blood. These receptors were obtained from a woman aged 25 to 39 in good health.

V is TRBV28 and J is TRBJ2-2; D possibly uses TRBD1 or TRBD2 (6 bases each). Looked up from germline, CDR1 is MDHEN and CDR2 is SYDVKM. With 5 bases removed from V and 3 bases from J, the gap between germline ends came to 22 bases. CDR3 length: 18 residues. CDR3 in amino acids: CASSTHLLGGKHTGELFF. The CDR3, as DNA: TGTGCCAGCAGTACCCACCTACTGGGGGGCAAACACACCGGGGAGCTGTTTTTT.

This clone is a singleton in its sample. CDR3 nucleotide sequence: TGTGCCAGCGCCCCTAGTCCAACCGGATATTACGAGCAGTACTTC. Translated: CASAPSPTGYYEQYF. The gene calls are TRBV7-7 and TRBJ2-7; D gene unclear. Looked up from germline, CDR1 is SSHAT and CDR2 is FNYEAQ (reference sequence). The CDR3 is made up of 15 amino acids. Trimming cost V 8 bases and J 4 bases, with 21 bases left between them.

This chain joins TRBV9 and TRBJ1-1; D remains unclear. The CDR3 is 15 amino acids. Germline V gene lookup returns CDR1 SGDLS and CDR2 YYNGEE. V gave up 0 bases and J gave up 1 base, with 10 bases separating them. CDR3 in amino acids: CASSVDGLENTEAFF. The CDR3 DNA sequence: TGTGCCAGCAGCGTAGATGGGTTGGAGAACACTGAAGCTTTCTTT. The full variable domain, rest sourced from reference TRBV9 and TRBJ1-1, is DSGVTQTPKHLITATGQRVTLRCSPRSGDLSVYWYQQSLDQGLQFLIQYYNGEERAKGNILERFSAQQFPDLHSELNLSSLELGDSALYFCASSVDGLENTEAFFGQGTRLTVV.

The rearrangement links TRBV28 to TRBJ2-7; D not resolved. The CDR3 sequence is 11 residues long. Trimming took 6 bases from V and 7 from J, leaving 10 bases between them. Germline CDR1 is MDHEN and CDR2 is SYDVKM. For the CDR3, the DNA is TGTGCCAGCAGCGACGCTGGGGAGCAGTACTTC. The encoded protein is CASSDAGEQYF.

This clone appeared once. The rearrangement uses TRBV4-1 and TRBJ1-1; 7 bases agree with TRBD1. CDR1 is MGHRA, CDR2 YSYEKL, per germline. This CDR3 region has 16 residues. Trimming took 4 bases from V and 3 from J; bases not matched to a gene: 11. CDR3 in amino acids: CASSPRTGALDTEAFF. DNA for the CDR3: TGCGCCAGCAGCCCTCGGACAGGCGCCCTTGACACTGAAGCTTTCTTT.

This clone appeared a few times. This sequence joins TRBV2 and TRBJ1-2; TRBD1 is a possible D gene (5 bases). Trimming pared 10 bases from V and 7 bases from J, leaving 19 bases between. From germline, CDR1 is SNHLY and CDR2 FYNNEI. The CDR3 runs 13 residues. The CDR3 loop reads CANRPTQGRGYTF. DNA for the CDR3: TGTGCCAACAGACCGACCCAGGGCCGTGGCTACACCTTC.

V gene TRBV28 combines with J gene TRBJ1-5; D is uncertain. CDR3 length: 15 residues. V was cut by 3 bases and J by 5 bases, with 14 bases left in between. Germline CDR1 is MDHEN and CDR2 is SYDVKM. This CDR3 is CASSFYREVDQPQHF. CDR3 bases: TGTGCCAGCAGTTTCTATAGGGAGGTGGATCAGCCCCAGCATTTT.

V usage is TRBV2 and J usage is TRBJ2-1, with D perhaps matching TRBD2 (6 bases). Germline loops: CDR1 SNHLY, CDR2 FYNNEI. The CDR3 has 15 residues. The V and J ends lost 11 bases and 1 base respectively, with 18 bases between them. CDR3 nucleotide sequence: TGTGCCCTGGGAGGTCGCGTCTGGTCCTACAATGAGCAGTTCTTC. The encoded protein is CALGGRVWSYNEQFF.

The chain combines TRBV12-5 with TRBJ1-2, with D perhaps matching TRBD1 (6 bases). Trimming left V 4 bases short and J 6 bases short, with 12 bases between. This CDR3 spans 13 amino acids. Germline V gives CDR1 LGHNT, CDR2 FRNRAP. CDR3 DNA sequence: TGTGCTAGTGGTTCAGGGGAAAACCATGGCTACACCTTC. It yields the protein CASGSGENHGYTF.